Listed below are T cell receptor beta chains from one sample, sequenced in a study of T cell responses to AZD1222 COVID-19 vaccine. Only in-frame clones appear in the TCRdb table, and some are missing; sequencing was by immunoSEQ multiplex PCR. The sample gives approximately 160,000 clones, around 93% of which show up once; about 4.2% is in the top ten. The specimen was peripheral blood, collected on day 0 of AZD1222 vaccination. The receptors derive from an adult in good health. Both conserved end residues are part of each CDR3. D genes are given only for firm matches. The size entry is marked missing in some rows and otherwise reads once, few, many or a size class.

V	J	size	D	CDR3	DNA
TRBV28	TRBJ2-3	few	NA	CATAGSSSTDTQYF	TGTGCCACCGCCGGGAGTTCTAGCACAGATACGCAGTATTTT
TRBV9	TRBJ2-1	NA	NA	CASSPWTAPWAQFF	TGTGCCAGCAGCCCCTGGACTGCTCCCTGGGCGCAGTTCTTC
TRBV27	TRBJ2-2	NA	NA	CASSLGAGAGELFF	TGTGCCAGCAGTTTGGGGGCGGGGGCCGGGGAGCTGTTTTTT
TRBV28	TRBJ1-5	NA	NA	CASSSPGTPSNQPQHF	TGTGCCAGCAGTTCCCCCGGGACACCTAGCAATCAGCCCCAGCATTTT
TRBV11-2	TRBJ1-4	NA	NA	CASSRGRPNEKLFF	TGTGCCAGCAGCCGCGGACGGCCTAATGAAAAACTGTTTTTT
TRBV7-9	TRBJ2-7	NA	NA	CASSLSGRESYEQYF	TGTGCCAGCAGCTTAAGCGGTCGAGAGTCTTACGAGCAGTACTTC
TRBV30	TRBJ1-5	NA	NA	CAFRPRGVDQPQHF	TGTGCCTTCCGACCCCGGGGGGTAGACCAGCCCCAGCATTTT
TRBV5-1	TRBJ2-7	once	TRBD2	CASSLTVAGESEQYF	TGCGCCAGCAGCTTGACGGTAGCGGGAGAGTCCGAGCAGTACTTC
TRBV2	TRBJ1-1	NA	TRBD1	CASTQGQGAQAFF	TGTGCCAGCACCCAGGGACAGGGGGCGCAGGCTTTCTTT
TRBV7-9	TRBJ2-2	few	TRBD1	CASSLVQGWTGELFF	TGTGCCAGCAGCTTAGTACAGGGGTGGACCGGGGAGCTGTTTTTT
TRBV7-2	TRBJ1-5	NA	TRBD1	CASSRGGQALGNQPQHF	TGTGCCAGCAGCCGGGGGGGACAGGCCTTGGGGAATCAGCCCCAGCATTTT
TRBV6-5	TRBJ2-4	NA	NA	CASSYGGSLAKNIQYF	TGTGCCAGCAGTTACGGAGGGAGCTTAGCCAAAAACATTCAGTACTTC
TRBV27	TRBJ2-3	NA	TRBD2	CASSKAGWIDTQYF	TGTGCCAGCAGTAAAGCGGGATGGATAGATACGCAGTATTTT
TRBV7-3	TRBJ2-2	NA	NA	CASSFLGPQVNTGELFF	TGTGCCAGCAGCTTTTTGGGGCCCCAGGTGAACACCGGGGAGCTGTTTTTT
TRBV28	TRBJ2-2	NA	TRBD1	CASSFVGRGLANTGELFF	TGTGCCAGCAGTTTTGTCGGCAGGGGGCTAGCGAACACCGGGGAGCTGTTTTTT
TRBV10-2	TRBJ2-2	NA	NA	CASSDWGNTGELFF	TGCGCCAGCAGTGATTGGGGGAACACCGGGGAGCTGTTTTTT
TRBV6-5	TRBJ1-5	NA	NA	CASTVGNQPQHF	TGTGCCAGCACCGTGGGCAATCAGCCCCAGCATTTT
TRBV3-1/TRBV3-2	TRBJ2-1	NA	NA	CASSQGSNEQFF	TGTGCCAGCAGCCAGGGTAGCAATGAGCAGTTCTTC
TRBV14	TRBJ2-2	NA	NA	CASSQTIDSNTGELFF	TGTGCCAGCAGCCAAACTATCGACTCGAACACCGGGGAGCTGTTTTTT
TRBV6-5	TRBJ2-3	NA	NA	CASSYSGGRGTDTQYF	TGTGCCAGCAGTTACTCTGGGGGGCGAGGCACAGATACGCAGTATTTT
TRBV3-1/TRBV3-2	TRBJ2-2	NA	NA	CASSHPTTNTGELFF	TGTGCCAGCAGCCACCCCACAACGAACACCGGGGAGCTGTTTTTT
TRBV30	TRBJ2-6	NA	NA	CAWSSFGPGANVLTF	TGTGCCTGGAGTTCCTTCGGTCCTGGGGCCAACGTCCTGACTTTC
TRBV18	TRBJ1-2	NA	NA	CASSPGGLYGYTF	TGTGCCAGCTCACCTGGGGGCCTCTATGGCTACACCTTC
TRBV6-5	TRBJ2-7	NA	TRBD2	CASSYDGGRSSYEQYF	TGTGCCAGCAGTTACGATGGCGGGAGGAGCTCCTACGAGCAGTACTTC
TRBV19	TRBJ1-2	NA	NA	CASSMTQGPYGYTF	TGTGCCAGTAGTATGACCCAGGGCCCCTATGGCTACACCTTC
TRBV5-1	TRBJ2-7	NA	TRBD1	CASSPRDSTYEQYF	TGCGCCAGCAGCCCCCGGGACAGTACCTACGAGCAGTACTTC
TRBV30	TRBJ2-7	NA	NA	CAWSYRQFYEQYF	TGTGCCTGGAGTTATAGACAGTTTTACGAGCAGTACTTC
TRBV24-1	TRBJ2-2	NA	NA	CATSDPSGPGELFF	TGTGCCACCAGTGATCCCAGTGGGCCCGGGGAGCTGTTTTTT
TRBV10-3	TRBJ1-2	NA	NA	CATRQEASAGYGYTF	TGTGCCACCCGACAGGAGGCCTCCGCAGGCTATGGCTACACCTTC
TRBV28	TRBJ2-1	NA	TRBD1	CASSLQGAYYNEQFF	TGTGCCAGCAGTTTACAGGGGGCTTACTACAATGAGCAGTTCTTC
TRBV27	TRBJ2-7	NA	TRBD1	CASSQGASSYEQYF	TGTGCCAGCAGTCAGGGGGCCTCTTCCTACGAGCAGTACTTC
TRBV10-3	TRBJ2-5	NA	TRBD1	CATRGTDQETQYF	TGTGCCACCAGGGGGACCGACCAAGAGACCCAGTACTTC
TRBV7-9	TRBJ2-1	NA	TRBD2	CASSLVQPGGGEQFF	TGTGCCAGCAGCTTAGTCCAGCCCGGGGGAGGGGAGCAGTTCTTC
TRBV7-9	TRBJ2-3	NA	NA	CASSSGVSTDTQYF	TGTGCCAGCAGCTCAGGGGTTTCCACAGATACGCAGTATTTT
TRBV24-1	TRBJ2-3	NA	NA	CATSDPLGASTDTQYF	TGTGCCACCAGTGATCCCCTTGGGGCTAGCACAGATACGCAGTATTTT
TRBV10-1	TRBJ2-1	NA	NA	CASSQDEGRRFF	TGCGCCAGCAGCCAGGACGAAGGACGCCGGTTCTTC
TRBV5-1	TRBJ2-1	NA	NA	CASSFGTENNEQFF	TGCGCCAGCAGCTTCGGGACGGAGAACAATGAGCAGTTCTTC
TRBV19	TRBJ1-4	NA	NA	CASSIGGGNEKLFF	TGTGCCAGTAGTATAGGGGGAGGTAATGAAAAACTGTTTTTT
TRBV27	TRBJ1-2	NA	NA	CASSENGRGIYGYTF	TGTGCCAGCAGTGAAAATGGACGGGGCATATATGGCTACACCTTC
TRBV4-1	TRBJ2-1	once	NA	CASSQAYNEQFF	TGCGCCAGCAGCCAAGCCTACAATGAGCAGTTCTTC
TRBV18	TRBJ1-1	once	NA	CASSPQRQATEAFF	TGTGCCAGCTCACCACAGAGGCAGGCCACTGAAGCTTTCTTT
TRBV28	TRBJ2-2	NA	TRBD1	CASLTGGIGTGELFF	TGTGCCAGTTTAACAGGGGGCATCGGAACCGGGGAGCTGTTTTTT
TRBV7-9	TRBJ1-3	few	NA	CASVLGTGNTIYF	TGTGCCAGCGTTTTGGGAACTGGAAACACCATATATTTT
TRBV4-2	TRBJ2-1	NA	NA	CASSQVGAGTLYNEQFF	TGTGCCAGCAGCCAAGTAGGGGCGGGAACCCTTTACAATGAGCAGTTCTTC
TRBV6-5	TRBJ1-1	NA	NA	CASRVRLNRDSQAFF	TGTGCCAGCAGGGTTAGACTAAACAGGGATTCTCAAGCTTTCTTT